This TCR beta chain was documented in a study of shared clonotypes between healthy human individuals. Study conclusions and caveats: Sample collection involved blood only; tissue repertoires are likely different.

As for this clone: Its specificity is not known. The identical CDR3 is also encoded by other nucleotide sequences in the sample.

In the source study's methods: ImmunoSEQ yielded junction-only sequences lacking quality scores, so filtering differed. Sequencing used immunoSEQ multiplex PCR; TCRdb keeps in-frame clones, though not all of them. D and trimming come from the DNA, and the V and J calls and clone size come from that table. The sample comprises approximately 500,000 clones, less than 96% of which are singletons, and under 0.06% rests with the top ten. The CDR3 loop spans 14 amino acids. Germline V gene lookup returns CDR1 SGHTA and CDR2 FQGNSA. V dropped 5 bases and J dropped 2 bases, with 7 bases sitting between them.

The receptor comes from a woman younger than 45 in good health. The chain is built from TRBV7-2 and TRBJ2-6; D call uncertain. Material: naive CD4+ T cells sorted from blood. Subset meaning: CD45RA+ positively selected. The CDR3 reads CASSRLPGANVLTF. Here the CDR3 DNA reads TGTGCCAGCAGCCGATTACCTGGGGCCAACGTCCTGACTTTC. Full variable domain (missing parts from reference TRBV7-2 and TRBJ2-6): GAGVSQSPSNKVTEKGKDVELRCDPISGHTALYWYRQSLGQGLEFLIYFQGNSAPDKSGLPSDRFSAERTGGSVSTLTIQRTQQEDSAVYLCASSRLPGANVLTFGAGSRLTVL.